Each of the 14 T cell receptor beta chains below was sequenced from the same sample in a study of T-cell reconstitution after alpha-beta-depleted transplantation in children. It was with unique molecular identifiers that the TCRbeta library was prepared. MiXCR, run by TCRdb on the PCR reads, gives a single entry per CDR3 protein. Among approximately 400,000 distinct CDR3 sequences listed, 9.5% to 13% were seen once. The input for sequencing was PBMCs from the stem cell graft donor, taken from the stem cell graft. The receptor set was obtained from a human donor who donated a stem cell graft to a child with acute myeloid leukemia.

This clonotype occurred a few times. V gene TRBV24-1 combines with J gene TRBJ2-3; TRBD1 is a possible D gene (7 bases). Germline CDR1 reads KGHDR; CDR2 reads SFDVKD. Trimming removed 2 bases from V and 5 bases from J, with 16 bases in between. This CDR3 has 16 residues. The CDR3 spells CATSDSGDRGGDTQYF. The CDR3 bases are TGTGCCACCAGTGATTCGGGGGACAGAGGTGGAGATACGCAGTATTTT.

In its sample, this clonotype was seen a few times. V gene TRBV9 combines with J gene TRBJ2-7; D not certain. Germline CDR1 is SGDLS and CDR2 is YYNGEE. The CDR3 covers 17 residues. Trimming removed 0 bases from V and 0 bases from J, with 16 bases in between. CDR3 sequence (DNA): TGTGCCAGCAGCGTAGAGGAGAGAGACCAGGTCTCCTACGAGCAGTACGTC. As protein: CASSVEERDQVSYEQYV.

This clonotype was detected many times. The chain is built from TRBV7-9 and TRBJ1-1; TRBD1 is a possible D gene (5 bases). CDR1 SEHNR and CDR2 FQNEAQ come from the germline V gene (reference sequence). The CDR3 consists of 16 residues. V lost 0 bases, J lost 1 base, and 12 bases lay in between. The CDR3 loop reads CASSLAMGGGNTEAFF. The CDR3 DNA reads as TGTGCCAGCAGCTTAGCAATGGGCGGGGGGAACACTGAAGCTTTCTTT.

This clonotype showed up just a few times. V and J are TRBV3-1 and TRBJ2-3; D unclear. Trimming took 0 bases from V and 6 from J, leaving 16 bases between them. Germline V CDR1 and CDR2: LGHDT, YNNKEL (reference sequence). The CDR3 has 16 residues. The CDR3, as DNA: TGTGCCAGCAGCCAAGAAGCGACTCCCTATCGGGATACGCAGTATTTT. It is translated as CASSQEATPYRDTQYF.

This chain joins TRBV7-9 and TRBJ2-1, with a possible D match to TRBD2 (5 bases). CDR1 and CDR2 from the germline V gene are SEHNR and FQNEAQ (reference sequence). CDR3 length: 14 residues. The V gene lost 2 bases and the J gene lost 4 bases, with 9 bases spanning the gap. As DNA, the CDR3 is TGTGCCAGCAGCTTAACCGGGAATTACAATGAGCAGTTCTTC. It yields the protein CASSLTGNYNEQFF.

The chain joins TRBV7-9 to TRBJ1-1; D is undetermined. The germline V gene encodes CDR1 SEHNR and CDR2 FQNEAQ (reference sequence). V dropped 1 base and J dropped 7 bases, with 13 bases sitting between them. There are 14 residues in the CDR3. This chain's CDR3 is CASSLVERTFEAFF. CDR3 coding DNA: TGTGCCAGCAGCTTAGTAGAGCGGACGTTTGAAGCTTTCTTT.

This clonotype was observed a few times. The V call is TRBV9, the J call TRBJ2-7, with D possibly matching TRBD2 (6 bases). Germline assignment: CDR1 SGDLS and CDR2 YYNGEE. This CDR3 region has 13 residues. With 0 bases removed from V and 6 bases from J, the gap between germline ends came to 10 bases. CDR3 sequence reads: CASSVGRGSEQYF. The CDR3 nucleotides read TGTGCCAGCAGCGTAGGGAGGGGCTCCGAGCAGTACTTC.

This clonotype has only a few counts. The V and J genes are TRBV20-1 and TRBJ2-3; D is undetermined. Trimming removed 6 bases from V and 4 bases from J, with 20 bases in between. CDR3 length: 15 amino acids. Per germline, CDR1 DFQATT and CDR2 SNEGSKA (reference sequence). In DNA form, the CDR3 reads TGCAGTGCGGAGCCTCCGAGCACACGGGCAGATACGCAGTATTTT. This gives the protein CSAEPPSTRADTQYF.

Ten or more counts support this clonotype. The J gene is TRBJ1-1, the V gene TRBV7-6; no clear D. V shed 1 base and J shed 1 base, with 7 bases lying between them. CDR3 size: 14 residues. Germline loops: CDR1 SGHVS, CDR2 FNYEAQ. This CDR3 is CASSLDTTNTEAFF. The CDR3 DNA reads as TGTGCCAGCAGCTTAGATACAACGAACACTGAAGCTTTCTTT.

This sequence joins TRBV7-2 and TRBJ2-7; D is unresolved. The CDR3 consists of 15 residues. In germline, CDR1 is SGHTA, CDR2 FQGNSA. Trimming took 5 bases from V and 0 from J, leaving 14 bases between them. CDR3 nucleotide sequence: TGTGCCAGCAGCCCAGTGTCAGGCCTCTCCTACGAGCAGTACTTC. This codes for CASSPVSGLSYEQYF.

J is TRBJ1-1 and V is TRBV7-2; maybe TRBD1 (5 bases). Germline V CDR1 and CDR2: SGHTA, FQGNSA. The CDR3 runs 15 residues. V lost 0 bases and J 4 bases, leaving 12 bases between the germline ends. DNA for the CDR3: TGTGCCAGCAGCTTAGCGACGGGGACGGCCACTGAAGCTTTCTTT. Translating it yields CASSLATGTATEAFF.

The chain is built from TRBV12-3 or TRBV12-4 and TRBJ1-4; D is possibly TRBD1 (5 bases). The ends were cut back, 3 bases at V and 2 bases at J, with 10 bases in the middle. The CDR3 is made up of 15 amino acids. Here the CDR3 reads CASSFSGTTNEKLFF. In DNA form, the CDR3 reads TGTGCCAGCAGTTTTTCTGGGACGACTAATGAAAAACTGTTTTTT.

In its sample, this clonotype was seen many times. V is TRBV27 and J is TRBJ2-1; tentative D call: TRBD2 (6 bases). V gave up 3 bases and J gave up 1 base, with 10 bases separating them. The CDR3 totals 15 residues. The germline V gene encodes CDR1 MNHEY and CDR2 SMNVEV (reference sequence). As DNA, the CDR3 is TGTGCCAGCAGTTTGGAGGGTTGGTCCTACAATGAGCAGTTCTTC. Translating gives CASSLEGWSYNEQFF.

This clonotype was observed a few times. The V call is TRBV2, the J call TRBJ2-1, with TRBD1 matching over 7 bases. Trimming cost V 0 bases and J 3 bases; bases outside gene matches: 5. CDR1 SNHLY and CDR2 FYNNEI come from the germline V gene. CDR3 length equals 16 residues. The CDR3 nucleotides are TGTGCCAGCAGTGAAGCGGCCTGGGACAGCTACAATGAGCAGTTCTTC. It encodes CASSEAAWDSYNEQFF. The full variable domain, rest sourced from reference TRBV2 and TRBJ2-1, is EPEVTQTPSHQVTQMGQEVILRCVPISNHLYFYWYRQILGQKVEFLVSFYNNEISEKSEIFDDQFSVERPDGSNFTLKIRSTKLEDSAMYFCASSEAAWDSYNEQFFGPGTRLTVL.